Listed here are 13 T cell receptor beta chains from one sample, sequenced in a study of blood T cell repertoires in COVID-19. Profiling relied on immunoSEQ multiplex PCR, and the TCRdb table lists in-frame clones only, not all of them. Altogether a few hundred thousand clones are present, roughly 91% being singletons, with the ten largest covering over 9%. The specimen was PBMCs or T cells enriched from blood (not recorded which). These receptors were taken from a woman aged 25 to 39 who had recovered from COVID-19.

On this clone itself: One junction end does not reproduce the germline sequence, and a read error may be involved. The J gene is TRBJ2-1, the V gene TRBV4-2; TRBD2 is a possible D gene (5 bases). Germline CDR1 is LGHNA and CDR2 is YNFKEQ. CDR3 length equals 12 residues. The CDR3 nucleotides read TGTGCCAACAGCCAAAGGACTTCTGAGCAGTTCTTC. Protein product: CANSQRTSEQFF.

As DNA, the CDR3 is TGTGCCAGCAGTTCTAGCGGGAGCGATGCTTACGAGCAGTACTTC. Translating it yields CASSSSGSDAYEQYF. This rearrangement joins TRBV27 to TRBJ2-7; 10 bases align to TRBD2. Germline CDR1 MNHEY, CDR2 SMNVEV (reference sequence). V shed 4 bases, J shed 4 bases, and the junction held 7 bases outside the gene matches. CDR3 length equals 15 residues.

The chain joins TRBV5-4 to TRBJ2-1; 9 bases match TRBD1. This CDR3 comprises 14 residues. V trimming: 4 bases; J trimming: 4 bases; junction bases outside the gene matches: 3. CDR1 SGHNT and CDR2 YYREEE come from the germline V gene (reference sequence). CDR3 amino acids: CASSLDRGYNEQFF. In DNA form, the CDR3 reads TGTGCCAGCAGCCTGGACAGGGGATACAATGAGCAGTTCTTC.

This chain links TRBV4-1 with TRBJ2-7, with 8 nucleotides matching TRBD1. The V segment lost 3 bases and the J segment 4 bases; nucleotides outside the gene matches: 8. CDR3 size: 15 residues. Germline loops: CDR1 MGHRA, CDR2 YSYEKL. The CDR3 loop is CASSHFARGQYEQYF. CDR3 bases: TGCGCCAGCAGCCATTTCGCCAGGGGGCAATACGAGCAGTACTTC.

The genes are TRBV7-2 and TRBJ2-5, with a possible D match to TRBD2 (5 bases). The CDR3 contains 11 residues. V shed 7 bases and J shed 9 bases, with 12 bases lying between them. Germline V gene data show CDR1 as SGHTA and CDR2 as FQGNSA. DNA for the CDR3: TGTGCCAGCATCCGACACGGGGCCCAGTACTTC. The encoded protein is CASIRHGAQYF.

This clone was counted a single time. The DNA for the CDR3 is TGCGCCAGCAGTGACCAGCGGGAGGCCCGGTTTGGTATCGGGGAGCTGTTTTTT. Encoded protein: CASSDQREARFGIGELFF. The chain carries TRBV10-1 and TRBJ2-2; TRBD2 matches 9 bases. V dropped 3 bases and J dropped 7; count of bases not matched to a gene: 15. The V gene's germline CDR1 is WNHNN and CDR2 SYGVQD (reference sequence). The CDR3 contains 18 residues.

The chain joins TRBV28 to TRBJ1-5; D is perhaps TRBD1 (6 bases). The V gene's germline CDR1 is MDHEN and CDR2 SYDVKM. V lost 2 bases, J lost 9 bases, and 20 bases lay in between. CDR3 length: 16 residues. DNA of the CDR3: TGTGCCAGCAGTTTAAGTCTTGGGGAGGGGGGAACGCCCCAGCATTTT. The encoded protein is CASSLSLGEGGTPQHF.

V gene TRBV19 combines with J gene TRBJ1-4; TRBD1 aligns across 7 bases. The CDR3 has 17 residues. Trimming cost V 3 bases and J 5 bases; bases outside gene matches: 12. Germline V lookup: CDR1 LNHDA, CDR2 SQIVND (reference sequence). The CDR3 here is CASSILGGTVKNEKLFF. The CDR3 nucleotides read TGTGCCAGTAGTATCCTCGGCGGGACAGTTAAAAATGAAAAACTGTTTTTT.

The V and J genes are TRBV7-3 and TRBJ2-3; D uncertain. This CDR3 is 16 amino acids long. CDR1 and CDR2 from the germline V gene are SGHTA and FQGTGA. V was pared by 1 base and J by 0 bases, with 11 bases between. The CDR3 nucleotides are TGTGCCAGCAGCTTAAAGAGGCTGGCTAGCACAGATACGCAGTATTTT. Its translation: CASSLKRLASTDTQYF.

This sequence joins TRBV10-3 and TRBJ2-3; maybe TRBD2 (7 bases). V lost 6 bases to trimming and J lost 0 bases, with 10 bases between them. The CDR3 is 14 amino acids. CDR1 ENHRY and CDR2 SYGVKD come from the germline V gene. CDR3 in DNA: TGTGCCATCAGGGCGGGGGCTAGCACAGATACGCAGTATTTT. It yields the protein CAIRAGASTDTQYF.

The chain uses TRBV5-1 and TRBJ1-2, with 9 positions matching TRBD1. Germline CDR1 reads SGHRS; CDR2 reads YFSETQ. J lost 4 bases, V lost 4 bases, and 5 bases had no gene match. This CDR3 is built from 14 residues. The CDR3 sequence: CASSPDRGTYGYTF. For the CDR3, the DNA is TGCGCCAGCAGCCCGGACAGGGGTACCTATGGCTACACCTTC.

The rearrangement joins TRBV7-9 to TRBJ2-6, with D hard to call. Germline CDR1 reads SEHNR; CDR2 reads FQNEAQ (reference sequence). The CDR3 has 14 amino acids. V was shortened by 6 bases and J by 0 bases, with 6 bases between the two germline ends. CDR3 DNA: TGTGCCAGCAGTTTACACTCTGGGGCCAACGTCCTGACTTTC. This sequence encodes CASSLHSGANVLTF.

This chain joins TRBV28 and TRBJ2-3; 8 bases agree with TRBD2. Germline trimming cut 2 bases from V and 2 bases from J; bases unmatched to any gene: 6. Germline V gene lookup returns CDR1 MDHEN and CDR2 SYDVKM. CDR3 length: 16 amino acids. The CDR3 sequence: CASSLVSSGLTDTQYF. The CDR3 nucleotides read TGTGCCAGCAGTTTAGTGTCTAGCGGGCTCACAGATACGCAGTATTTT.